This T cell receptor beta chain was sequenced during a study of T-cell reconstitution after alpha-beta-depleted transplantation in children. Researchers prepared the TCRbeta library using unique molecular identifiers, the study reports. Via MiXCR, TCRdb re-called the PCR reads, giving one row per CDR3 protein. The sample carries roughly 170,000 distinct CDR3 sequences, over 5.5% recorded once. CDR3 length: 15 residues. CDR1 is SGHVS, CDR2 FQNEAQ, per germline. In regard to this clonotype: At one boundary the junction diverges from the germline segment, which might be a read error.

The sequenced sample was PBMCs from the stem cell graft donor, obtained from the stem cell graft. The receptor was isolated from a human donor who donated a stem cell graft to a child with Wiskott-Aldrich syndrome. The gene calls are TRBV7-8 and TRBJ2-3; TRBD2 matches at 8 bases. DNA of the CDR3: TGTGCCGGCAGCTCTTTAGCGGGAAGCACAGATACGCAGTATTTT. Its protein is CAGSSLAGSTDTQYF.